This passage covers 23 T cell receptor beta chains from one sample sequenced in a study of early T cells in non-severe SARS-CoV-2 infection. From the 5' RACE reads, TCRdb called clonotypes with MiXCR, one entry per CDR3 protein. The sample records around 58,000 distinct CDR3 sequences, over 9.5% being singletons. The sequencing sample was made of whole blood. Every receptor here comes from an adult who was a healthcare worker with PCR-confirmed SARS-CoV-2 infection or an uninfected control (not recorded which).

This clonotype appeared a few times. The rearrangement uses TRBV7-9 and TRBJ2-1, with 9 bases aligning to TRBD2. Germline lookup yields CDR1 SEHNR and CDR2 FQNEAQ (reference sequence). The CDR3 covers 17 residues. V shed 1 base, J shed 4 bases, and the junction held 8 bases outside the gene matches. CDR3 bases: TGTGCCAGCAGCTTAGGGTCCTCTAGCGGGGCTTACAATGAGCAGTTCTTC. Protein: CASSLGSSSGAYNEQFF.

This clonotype occurred many times. The chain recombines TRBV20-1 with TRBJ2-7, with 10 bases that match TRBD2. J lost 5 bases, V lost 2 bases, and 9 bases had no gene match. CDR3 size: 15 residues. Per the germline V gene, CDR1 is DFQATT and CDR2 is SNEGSKA (reference sequence). The CDR3 nucleotides are TGCAGTGCTAGATCCCCTAGCGGGGGAATCCACGAGCAGTACTTC. It is translated as CSARSPSGGIHEQYF.

This clonotype came up many times. V and J are TRBV7-9 and TRBJ1-2; D gene uncertain. V was trimmed by 5 bases and J by 5 bases, leaving 15 bases between them. The length of the CDR3 is 14 residues. In germline, CDR1 is SEHNR, CDR2 FQNEAQ (reference sequence). The CDR3 here is CASSLTAPSYGYTF. In DNA form, the CDR3 reads TGTGCCAGCAGCCTGACTGCCCCCAGTTATGGCTACACCTTC.

This clonotype was seen ten or more times. The V and J genes are TRBV6-5 and TRBJ2-4; D is undetermined. This CDR3 has 13 residues. V shed 6 bases and J shed 1 base, with 7 bases lying between them. Per the germline V gene, CDR1 is MNHEY and CDR2 is SVGAGI. CDR3 DNA sequence: TGTGCCAGCAGCCCTGGCGCCAAAAACATTCAGTACTTC. Residues: CASSPGAKNIQYF.

This clonotype showed up just a few times. J is TRBJ2-1 and V is TRBV19; perhaps TRBD1 as D (5 bases). Germline loops: CDR1 LNHDA, CDR2 SQIVND (reference sequence). The CDR3 loop spans 12 amino acids. Trimming removed 2 bases at V and 8 bases at J, with 7 bases between. CDR3 sequence: CASSITGDEQFF. The CDR3 nucleotides are TGTGCCAGTAGTATAACAGGCGATGAGCAGTTCTTC.

Ten or more counts support this clonotype. The rearrangement uses TRBV7-2 and TRBJ2-3; D ambiguous. The CDR3 has 15 amino acids. Germline CDR1 is SGHTA and CDR2 is FQGNSA. The V gene lost 1 base and the J gene lost 4 bases, with 12 bases spanning the gap. The CDR3: CASSLEAPPADTQYF. The DNA for the CDR3 is TGTGCCAGCAGCTTAGAGGCACCGCCAGCAGATACGCAGTATTTT.

This clonotype was found many times. The J gene is TRBJ2-7, the V gene TRBV10-3; TRBD2 aligns across 10 bases. The V and J ends lost 0 bases and 6 bases, in that order; junction bases with no gene match: 8. Germline V gene sequence: CDR1 ENHRY, CDR2 SYGVKD. The CDR3 consists of 16 residues. The CDR3 bases are TGTGCCATCAGTGAGTCAGACCTAGCGGGAGTTCGCGAGCAGTACTTC. Translating gives CAISESDLAGVREQYF.

This clonotype has only a few counts. The CDR3 DNA reads TGTGCCAGCAGTCCCCTGATCTACGAGCAGTACTTC. Translated: CASSPLIYEQYF. The chain recombines TRBV28 with TRBJ2-7, with D unresolved. Looked up from germline, CDR1 is MDHEN and CDR2 is SYDVKM. Trimming removed 5 bases at V and 3 bases at J, with 8 bases between. This CDR3 is built from 12 residues.

The V and J genes are TRBV6-1 and TRBJ1-1; 10 bases line up with TRBD1. CDR1 is MNHNS, CDR2 SASEGT, per germline. With V trimmed by 4 bases and J by 5 bases, 4 bases remained unmatched. The CDR3 spans 14 residues. Here the CDR3 reads CASSGTGGKTEAFF. CDR3 sequence (DNA): TGTGCCAGCAGTGGGACAGGGGGGAAAACTGAAGCTTTCTTT.

The genes are TRBV6-4 and TRBJ2-3; the D gene is possibly TRBD1 (5 bases). The germline V gene has CDR1 MRHNA and CDR2 SNTAGT. The ends were cut back, 0 bases at V and 4 bases at J, with 8 bases in the middle. This CDR3 is 14 amino acids long. The CDR3 reads CASSDSGPPDTQYF. The CDR3 DNA reads as TGTGCCAGCAGTGACTCGGGGCCCCCAGATACGCAGTATTTT.

This clonotype showed up many times. The chain has TRBV5-1 and TRBJ2-5, with TRBD2 matching 8 bases. Per the germline V gene, CDR1 is SGHRS and CDR2 is YFSETQ. V shed 0 bases, J shed 7 bases, and the junction held 11 bases outside the gene matches. This CDR3 comprises 16 residues. Here the CDR3 reads CASSLVSGTLSGTQYF. The CDR3 DNA reads TGCGCCAGCAGCTTGGTTAGCGGGACCCTCTCAGGGACCCAGTACTTC.

The chain is built from TRBV5-8 and TRBJ2-3; 7 bases map to TRBD1. V lost 3 bases to trimming and J lost 2 bases; unmatched junction nucleotides: 6. The germline V gene has CDR1 SGHTS and CDR2 YDEGEE. The CDR3 sequence is 15 residues long. CDR3 nucleotides: TGTGCCAGCAGCTCCGGGACAGCAACCACAGATACGCAGTATTTT. Residues: CASSSGTATTDTQYF.

The chain uses TRBV6-5 and TRBJ2-7; TRBD1 matches 8 bases. V lost 5 bases to trimming and J lost 6 bases; unmatched junction nucleotides: 9. The germline CDR1 and CDR2 sequences are MNHEY and SVGAGI. The CDR3 is 14 amino acids. CDR3 DNA sequence: TGTGCCAGCAGTAGCGACAGGGGCCGGGCCGAGCAGTACTTC. This codes for CASSSDRGRAEQYF.

The chain employs TRBV13 and TRBJ2-1, with D tentatively TRBD1 or TRBD2 (5 bases each). V was clipped by 4 bases and J by 7 bases, with 17 bases between them. Germline lookup yields CDR1 PRHDT and CDR2 FYEKMQ (reference sequence). This CDR3 contains 15 residues. In DNA form, the CDR3 reads TGTGCCAGCAGCTCTTCAGGGAAGAGGGAGAATGAGCAGTTCTTC. This codes for CASSSSGKRENEQFF.

In this sample, this clonotype turned up a few times. CDR3 residues: CASSPPGLNQPQHF. The CDR3, as DNA: TGTGCCAGCAGCCCCCCAGGGCTCAACCAGCCCCAGCATTTT. The chain joins TRBV7-9 to TRBJ1-5; tentative D call: TRBD1 (5 bases). CDR1 is SEHNR, CDR2 FQNEAQ, per germline (reference sequence). The CDR3 consists of 14 residues. The ends were cut back, 5 bases at V and 7 bases at J, with 15 bases in the middle. The variable domain in full, completed from reference TRBV7-9 and TRBJ1-5, reads DTGVSQNPRHKITKRGQNVTFRCDPISEHNRLYWYRQTLGQGPEFLTYFQNEAQLEKSRLLSDRFSAERPKGSFSTLEIQRTEQGDSAMYLCASSPPGLNQPQHFGDGTRLSIL.

This clonotype has a handful of counts. The CDR3 DNA reads as TGCGCCAGCAGTGACGGCGGGGCCACGCACACCGGGGAGCTGTTTTTT. Encoded protein: CASSDGGATHTGELFF. V gene TRBV10-2 combines with J gene TRBJ2-2; D possibly corresponds to TRBD2 (6 bases). The germline V gene encodes CDR1 WSHSY and CDR2 SAAADI. V lost 3 bases, J lost 3 bases, and 14 bases lay in between. The CDR3 loop spans 16 amino acids.

J is TRBJ2-7 and V is TRBV18; D is possibly TRBD1 or TRBD2 (5 bases each). This CDR3 spans 14 amino acids. The germline V gene encodes CDR1 KGHSH and CDR2 LQKENI. The V end was cut by 4 bases, the J end by 4 bases, with 14 bases between. The CDR3 DNA sequence: TGTGCCAGCTCACGGGGCCCTCGGGGATACGAGCAGTACTTC. Amino acid sequence: CASSRGPRGYEQYF.

This clonotype showed up just a few times. The chain's CDR3 is CASSFGGGAYEQYF. The CDR3 DNA reads as TGTGCCAGCAGCTTTGGTGGCGGCGCCTACGAGCAGTACTTC. V usage is TRBV11-2 and J usage is TRBJ2-7, with D uncertain. The CDR3 contains 14 residues. CDR1 and CDR2 (germline): SGHAT, FQNNGV. V was pared by 3 bases and J by 2 bases, with 11 bases between.

This clonotype was seen only a few times. The rearrangement links TRBV7-2 to TRBJ2-3, with D unclear. The V gene lost 1 base and the J gene lost 2 bases, with 13 bases spanning the gap. The CDR3 is 16 amino acids. Per the germline V gene, CDR1 is SGHTA and CDR2 is FQGNSA. This CDR3 reads CASSLVALGATDTQYF. Here the CDR3 DNA reads TGTGCCAGCAGCTTAGTGGCCTTAGGCGCCACAGATACGCAGTATTTT. Together with reference TRBV7-2 and TRBJ2-3, the CDR3 gives the full variable domain: GAGVSQSPSNKVTEKGKDVELRCDPISGHTALYWYRQSLGQGLEFLIYFQGNSAPDKSGLPSDRFSAERTGGSVSTLTIQRTQQEDSAVYLCASSLVALGATDTQYFGPGTRLTVL.

The J gene is TRBJ1-2, the V gene TRBV29-1; the match to TRBD1 covers 10 bases. V dropped 5 bases and J dropped 2; count of bases not matched to a gene: 8. The germline gives CDR1 SQVTM, CDR2 ANQGSEA. This CDR3 contains 15 residues. DNA of the CDR3: TGCAGCGTTTCGGGACAGGGGCTGAAGAACTATGGCTACACCTTC. Its protein is CSVSGQGLKNYGYTF.

This clonotype was detected many times. This chain links TRBV6-6 with TRBJ2-1; D may be TRBD1 or TRBD2 (5 bases each). Trimming stripped 7 bases from V and 9 bases from J, with 25 bases between. Germline-derived CDR1 and CDR2 are MNHNY and SVGAGI (reference sequence). The CDR3 covers 16 residues. The CDR3 region has the DNA TGTGCCAGCACGAAGTCAAGCGAGAGTATGGGGGTTGAGCAGTTCTTC. The encoded protein is CASTKSSESMGVEQFF.

V gene TRBV6-5 combines with J gene TRBJ2-7, with D perhaps TRBD2 (5 bases). This CDR3 has 16 amino acids. V lost 5 bases, J lost 0 bases, and 17 bases lay in between. Germline CDR1 is MNHEY and CDR2 is SVGAGI. CDR3 coding DNA: TGTGCCAGCAGTGATCCTGGACGGGGAAGCTCCTACGAGCAGTACTTC. It encodes CASSDPGRGSSYEQYF.

This clonotype was detected only a few times. CDR3 coding DNA: TGTGCCAGCAGTTATATTAGCGGGAGGCACTACGAGCAGTACTTC. Translated, it gives CASSYISGRHYEQYF. The chain links TRBV7-2 to TRBJ2-7; TRBD2 matches at 10 bases. The V segment lost 6 bases and the J segment 3 bases; nucleotides outside the gene matches: 8. The CDR3 spans 15 residues. Germline CDR1 SGHTA, CDR2 FQGNSA.